This TCR beta chain was captured by sequencing in a study of monozygotic twins with inflammatory bowel disease. The length of the CDR3 is 11 residues. Per germline, CDR1 MDHEN and CDR2 SYDVKM. Reanalyzing the 5' RACE reads, TCRdb keeps one entry per CDR3 protein, without DNA. Its listing shows about 110,000 distinct CDR3 sequences. Sequencing was carried out using blood. The receptor's source is a human donor with ulcerative colitis or Crohn's disease, or a healthy co-twin of an affected twin (not recorded which). The genes are TRBV28 and TRBJ2-3; the TCRdb D gene call, TRBD1, has no DNA to confirm it. This CDR3 is CASSSWGAQYF.